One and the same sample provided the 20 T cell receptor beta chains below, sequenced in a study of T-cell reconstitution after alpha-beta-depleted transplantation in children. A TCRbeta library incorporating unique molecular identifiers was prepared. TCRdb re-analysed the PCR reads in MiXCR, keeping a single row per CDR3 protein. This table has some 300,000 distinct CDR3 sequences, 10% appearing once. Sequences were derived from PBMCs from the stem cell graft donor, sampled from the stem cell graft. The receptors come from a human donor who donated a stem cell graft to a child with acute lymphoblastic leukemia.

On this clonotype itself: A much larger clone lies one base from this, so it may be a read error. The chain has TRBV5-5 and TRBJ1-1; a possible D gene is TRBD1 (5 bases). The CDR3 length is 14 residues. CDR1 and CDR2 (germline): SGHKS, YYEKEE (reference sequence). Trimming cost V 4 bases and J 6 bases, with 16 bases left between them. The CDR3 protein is CASSPGWGYAEAFF. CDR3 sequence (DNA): TGTGCCAGCAGCCCGGGATGGGGGTACGCTGAAGCTTTCTTT. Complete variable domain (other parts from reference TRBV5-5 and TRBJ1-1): DAGVTQSPTHLIKTRGQQVTLRCSPISGHKSVSWYQQVLGQGPQFIFQYYEKEERGRGNFPDRFSARQFPNYSSELNVNALLLGDSALYLCASSPGWGYAEAFFGQGTRLTVV.

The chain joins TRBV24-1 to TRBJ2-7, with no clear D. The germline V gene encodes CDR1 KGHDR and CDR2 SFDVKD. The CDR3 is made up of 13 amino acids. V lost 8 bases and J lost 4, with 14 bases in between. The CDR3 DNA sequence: TGTGCCACCACCCCCTCCACAGCGTACGAGCAGTACTTC. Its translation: CATTPSTAYEQYF.

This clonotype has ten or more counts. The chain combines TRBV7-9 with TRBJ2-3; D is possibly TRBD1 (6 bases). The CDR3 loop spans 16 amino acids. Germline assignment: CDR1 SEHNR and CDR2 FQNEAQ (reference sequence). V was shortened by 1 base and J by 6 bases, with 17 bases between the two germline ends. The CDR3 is CASSLGQARRTDTQYF. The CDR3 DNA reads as TGTGCCAGCAGCTTAGGACAGGCCCGACGTACCGATACGCAGTATTTT.

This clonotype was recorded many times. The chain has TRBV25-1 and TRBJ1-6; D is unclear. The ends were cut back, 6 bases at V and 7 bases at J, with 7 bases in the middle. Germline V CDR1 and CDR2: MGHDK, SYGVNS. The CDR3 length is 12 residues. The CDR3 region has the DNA TGTGCCAGCAGGACACAGAATTCACCCCTCCACTTT. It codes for CASRTQNSPLHF.

In DNA, the CDR3 is TGCGCCAGCAGCCCGGTGGGGGAGGGCTACAATGAGCAGTTCTTC. It encodes CASSPVGEGYNEQFF. V is TRBV5-1 and J is TRBJ2-1; 7 positions agree with TRBD2. The CDR3 is 15 amino acids. Germline CDR1 reads SGHRS; CDR2 reads YFSETQ. Trimming at V came to 4 bases and at J to 3 bases, leaving 7 bases not matched to a gene.

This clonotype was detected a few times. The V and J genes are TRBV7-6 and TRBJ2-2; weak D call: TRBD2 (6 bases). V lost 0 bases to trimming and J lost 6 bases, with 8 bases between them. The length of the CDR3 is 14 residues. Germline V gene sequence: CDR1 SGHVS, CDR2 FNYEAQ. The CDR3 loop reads CASSLARGAGELFF. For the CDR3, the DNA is TGTGCCAGCAGCTTAGCGCGGGGAGCCGGGGAGCTGTTTTTT.

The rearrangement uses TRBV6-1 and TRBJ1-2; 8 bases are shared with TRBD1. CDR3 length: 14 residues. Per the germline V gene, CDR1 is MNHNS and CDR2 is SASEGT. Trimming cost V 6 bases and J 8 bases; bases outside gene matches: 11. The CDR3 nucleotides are TGTGCCAGCAGGACAGGGGTTCGGACGGGGGGCTACACCTTC. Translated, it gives CASRTGVRTGGYTF.

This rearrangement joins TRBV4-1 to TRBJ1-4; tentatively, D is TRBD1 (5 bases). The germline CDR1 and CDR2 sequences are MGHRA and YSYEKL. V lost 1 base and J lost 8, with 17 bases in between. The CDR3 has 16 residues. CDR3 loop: CASSQVLTQGGEKLFF. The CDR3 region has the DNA TGCGCCAGCAGCCAAGTCTTGACCCAGGGAGGAGAAAAACTGTTTTTT.

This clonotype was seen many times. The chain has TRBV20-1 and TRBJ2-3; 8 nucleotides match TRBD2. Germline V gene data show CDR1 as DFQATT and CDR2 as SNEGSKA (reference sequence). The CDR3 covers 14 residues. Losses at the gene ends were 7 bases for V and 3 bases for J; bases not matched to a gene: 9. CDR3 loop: CSGASGGMTDTQYF. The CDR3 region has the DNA TGCAGTGGTGCAAGCGGGGGTATGACAGATACGCAGTATTTT.

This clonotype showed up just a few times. The CDR3 DNA is TGTGCCAGCAGCGGGACCGGGACTTACCCCTACAATGAGCAGTTCTTC. This codes for CASSGTGTYPYNEQFF. V and J are TRBV7-9 and TRBJ2-1; D possibly corresponds to TRBD2 (6 bases). The CDR3 runs 16 residues. Trimming shortened V by 5 bases and J by 2 bases, and 16 bases separated the two germline ends. Germline-derived CDR1 and CDR2 are SEHNR and FQNEAQ (reference sequence).

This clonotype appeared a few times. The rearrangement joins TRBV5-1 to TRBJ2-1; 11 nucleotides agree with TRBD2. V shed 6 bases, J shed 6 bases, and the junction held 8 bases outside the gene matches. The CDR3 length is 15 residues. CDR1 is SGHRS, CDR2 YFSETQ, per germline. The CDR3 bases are TGCGCCAGCACCCCCTTGGGGACTAGCGGCAATGAGCAGTTCTTC. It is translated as CASTPLGTSGNEQFF.

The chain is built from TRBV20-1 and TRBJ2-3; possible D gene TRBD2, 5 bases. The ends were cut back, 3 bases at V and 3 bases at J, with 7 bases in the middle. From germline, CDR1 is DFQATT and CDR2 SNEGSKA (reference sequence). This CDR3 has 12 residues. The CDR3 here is CSARGDTDTQYF. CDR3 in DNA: TGCAGTGCTAGGGGAGATACAGATACGCAGTATTTT.

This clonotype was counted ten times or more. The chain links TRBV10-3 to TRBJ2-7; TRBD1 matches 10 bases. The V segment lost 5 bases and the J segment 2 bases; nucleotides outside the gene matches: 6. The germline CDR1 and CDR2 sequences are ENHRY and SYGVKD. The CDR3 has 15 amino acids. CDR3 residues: CAISYGTGDTYEQYF. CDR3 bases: TGTGCCATCAGTTACGGGACAGGGGACACCTACGAGCAGTACTTC.

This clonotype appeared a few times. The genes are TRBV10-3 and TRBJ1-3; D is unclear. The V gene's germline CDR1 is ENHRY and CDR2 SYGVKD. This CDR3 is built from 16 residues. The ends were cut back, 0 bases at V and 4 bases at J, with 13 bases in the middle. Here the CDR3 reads CAISESYGPKGNTIYF. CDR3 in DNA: TGTGCCATCAGTGAGTCCTACGGACCGAAAGGAAACACCATATATTTT.

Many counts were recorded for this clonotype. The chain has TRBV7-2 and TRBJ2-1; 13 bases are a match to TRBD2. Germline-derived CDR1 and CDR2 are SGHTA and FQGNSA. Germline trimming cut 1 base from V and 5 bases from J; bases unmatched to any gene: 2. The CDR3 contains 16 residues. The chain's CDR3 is CASSLVGTSGNNEQFF. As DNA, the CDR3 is TGTGCCAGCAGCTTAGTTGGGACTAGCGGGAACAATGAGCAGTTCTTC.

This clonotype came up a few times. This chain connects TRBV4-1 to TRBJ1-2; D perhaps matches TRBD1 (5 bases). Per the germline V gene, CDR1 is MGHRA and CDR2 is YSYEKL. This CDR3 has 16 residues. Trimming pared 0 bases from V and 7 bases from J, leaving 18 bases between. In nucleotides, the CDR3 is TGCGCCAGCAGCCAAGAGGGGGGGACGGACCTTGGTGGCTACACCTTC. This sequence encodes CASSQEGGTDLGGYTF.

CDR3 residues: CASSLILWAAKNIQYF. DNA for the CDR3: TGTGCCAGCAGCCTAATTCTCTGGGCGGCCAAAAACATTCAGTACTTC. V usage is TRBV7-9 and J usage is TRBJ2-4; D gene ambiguous. Germline CDR1 and CDR2: SEHNR and FQNEAQ (reference sequence). The V end was cut by 5 bases, the J end by 1 base, with 15 bases between. CDR3 size: 16 residues.

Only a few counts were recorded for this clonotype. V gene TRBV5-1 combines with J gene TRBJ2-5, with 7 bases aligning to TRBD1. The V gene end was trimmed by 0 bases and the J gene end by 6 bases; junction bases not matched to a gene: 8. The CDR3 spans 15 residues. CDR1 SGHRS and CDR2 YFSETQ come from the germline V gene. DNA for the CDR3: TGCGCCAGCAGCTTGGAAGCGACAGGGAAACAGACCCAGTACTTC. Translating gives CASSLEATGKQTQYF.

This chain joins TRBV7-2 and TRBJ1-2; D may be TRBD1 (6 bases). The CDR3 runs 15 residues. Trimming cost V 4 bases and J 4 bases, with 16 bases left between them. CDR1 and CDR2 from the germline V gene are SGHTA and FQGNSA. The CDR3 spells CASSSSPQGIYGYTF. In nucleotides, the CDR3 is TGTGCCAGCAGCTCCTCCCCCCAGGGGATCTATGGCTACACCTTC.

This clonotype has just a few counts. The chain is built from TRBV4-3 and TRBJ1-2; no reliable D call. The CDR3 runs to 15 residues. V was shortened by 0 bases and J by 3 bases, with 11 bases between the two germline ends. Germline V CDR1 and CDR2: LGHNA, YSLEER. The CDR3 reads CASSQELGSYYGYTF. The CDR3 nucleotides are TGCGCCAGCAGCCAAGAGCTTGGCTCCTACTATGGCTACACCTTC.